Shown below are 4 T cell receptor beta chains from a single sample sequenced in a study of blood T cell repertoires in COVID-19. The table came from immunoSEQ multiplex PCR; TCRdb's copy has only in-frame clones and leaves some out. The sample carries about 130,000 clones, over 75% recorded once. Sequencing was performed on peripheral blood. These receptors came from a man aged 35-49 years with active or convalescent COVID-19.

The rearrangement joins TRBV24-1 to TRBJ2-7; TRBD1 might be the D (5 bases). Trimming took 5 bases from V and 0 from J, leaving 13 bases between them. CDR1 KGHDR and CDR2 SFDVKD come from the germline V gene. CDR3 length equals 15 residues. CDR3 nucleotide sequence: TGTGCCACCAGTGGAGAAAGGGGAAACTCCTACGAGCAGTACTTC. It specifies CATSGERGNSYEQYF.

The chain joins TRBV12-3 or TRBV12-4 to TRBJ1-4; 9 bases align to TRBD1. The CDR3 is 13 residues long. Trimming removed 6 bases from V and 7 bases from J; junction bases left unmatched: 3. The CDR3: CASRRQGGEKLFF. DNA of the CDR3: TGTGCCAGCAGGAGACAGGGGGGTGAAAAACTGTTTTTT.

The V and J genes are TRBV5-4 and TRBJ1-6, with D unresolved. V was shortened by 0 bases and J by 0 bases, with 7 bases between the two germline ends. This CDR3 is 16 amino acids long. From germline, CDR1 is SGHNT and CDR2 YYREEE (reference sequence). The CDR3 region has the DNA TGTGCCAGCAGCTTGGTACAGAGCTCCTATAATTCACCCCTCCACTTT. Translated: CASSLVQSSYNSPLHF.

The chain combines TRBV9 with TRBJ2-3, with TRBD2 identical over 9 bases. V dropped 6 bases and J dropped 4; count of bases not matched to a gene: 6. CDR1 SGDLS and CDR2 YYNGEE come from the germline V gene. This CDR3 contains 14 residues. The CDR3 bases are TGTGCCAGCACCCGCGGGGGGGGGTCAGATACGCAGTATTTT. As protein: CASTRGGGSDTQYF.